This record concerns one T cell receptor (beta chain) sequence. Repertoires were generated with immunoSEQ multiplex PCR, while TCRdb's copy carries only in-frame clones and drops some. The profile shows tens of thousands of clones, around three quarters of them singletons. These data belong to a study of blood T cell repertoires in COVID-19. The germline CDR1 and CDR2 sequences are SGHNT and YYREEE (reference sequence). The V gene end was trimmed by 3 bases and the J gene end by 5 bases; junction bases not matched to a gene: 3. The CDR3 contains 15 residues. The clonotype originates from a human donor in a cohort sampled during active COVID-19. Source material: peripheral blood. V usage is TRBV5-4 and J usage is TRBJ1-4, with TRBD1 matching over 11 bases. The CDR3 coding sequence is TGTGCCAGCAGCTCCGGACAGGGGGCAAATGAAAAACTGTTTTTT. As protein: CASSSGQGANEKLFF.